This TCR beta chain was observed in a study of CXCR3-negative and CXCR3-positive naive CD8 T cells. Looked up from germline, CDR1 is MNHEY and CDR2 is SMNVEV (reference sequence). CDR3 length equals 12 residues. Broader study findings: Greater hydrophobicity was found in TRB CDR3s of CXCR3-positive naive cells than of CXCR3-negative naive cells.

Note on this clonotype: Its antigen is as yet unknown.

5' RACE that incorporated UMI labels was used to prepare the TRB cDNA libraries. Following a re-call of the 5' RACE reads, TCRdb has one entry per CDR3 protein and lacks DNA. The table gives about 150,000 distinct CDR3 sequences; the top ten clones make up 0.49% of it. V is TRBV27 and J is TRBJ2-7; TCRdb selects TRBD1, and the lack of DNA leaves this call unchecked. The sequence derives from a human donor in good health. Some clones in this sample may be carry-over from other donors' samples. Sequenced input: naive CXCR3+ CD8+ T cells from blood. Subset noted: CD45RO-CCR7+CD27+CD95- naive CD8+ T cells expressing CXCR3 (TNR3+). CDR3: CASGKGAYEQNF.